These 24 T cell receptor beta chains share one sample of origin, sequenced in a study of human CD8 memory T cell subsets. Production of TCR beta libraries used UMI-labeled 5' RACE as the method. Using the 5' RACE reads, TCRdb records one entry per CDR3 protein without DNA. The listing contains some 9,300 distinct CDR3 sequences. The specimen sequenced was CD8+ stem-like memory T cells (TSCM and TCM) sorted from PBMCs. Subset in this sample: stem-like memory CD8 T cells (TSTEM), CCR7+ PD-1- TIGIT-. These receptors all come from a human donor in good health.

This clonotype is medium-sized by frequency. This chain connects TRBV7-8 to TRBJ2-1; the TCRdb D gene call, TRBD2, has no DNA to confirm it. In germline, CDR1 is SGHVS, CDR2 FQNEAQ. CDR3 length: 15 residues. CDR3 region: CASSLAGRPLDEQFF.

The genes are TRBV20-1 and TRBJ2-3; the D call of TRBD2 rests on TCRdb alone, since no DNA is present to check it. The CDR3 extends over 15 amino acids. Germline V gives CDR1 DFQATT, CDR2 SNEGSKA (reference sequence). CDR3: CSARSSAESTDTQYF.

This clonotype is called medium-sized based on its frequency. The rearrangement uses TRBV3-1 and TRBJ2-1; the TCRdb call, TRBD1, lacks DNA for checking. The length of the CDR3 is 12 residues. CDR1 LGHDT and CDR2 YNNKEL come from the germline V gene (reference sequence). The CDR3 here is CASSQGGPDRFF.

The CDR3 reads CASSDGSTNTEAFF. The chain couples TRBV10-2 to TRBJ1-1. Germline V gives CDR1 WSHSY, CDR2 SAAADI. CDR3 length: 14 amino acids.

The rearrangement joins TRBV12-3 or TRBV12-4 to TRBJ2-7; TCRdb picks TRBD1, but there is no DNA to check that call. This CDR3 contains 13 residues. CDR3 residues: CASSFDRGHEQYF.

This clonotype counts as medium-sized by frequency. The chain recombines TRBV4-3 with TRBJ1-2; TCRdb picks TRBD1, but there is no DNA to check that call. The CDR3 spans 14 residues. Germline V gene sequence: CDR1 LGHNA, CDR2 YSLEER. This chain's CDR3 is CASSDGQGPYGYTF.

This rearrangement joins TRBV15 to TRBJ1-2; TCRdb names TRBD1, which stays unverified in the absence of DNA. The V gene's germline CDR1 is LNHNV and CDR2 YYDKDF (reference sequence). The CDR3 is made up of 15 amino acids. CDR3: CATSRDRDSPVGYTF.

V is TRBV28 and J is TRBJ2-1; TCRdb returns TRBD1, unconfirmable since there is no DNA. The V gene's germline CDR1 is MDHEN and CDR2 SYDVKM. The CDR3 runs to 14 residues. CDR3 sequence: CASSPQGWDNEQFF. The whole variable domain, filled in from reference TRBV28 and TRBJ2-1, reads DVKVTQSSRYLVKRTGEKVFLECVQDMDHENMFWYRQDPGLGLRLIYFSYDVKMKEKGDIPEGYSVSREKKERFSLILESASTNQTSMYLCASSPQGWDNEQFFGPGTRLTVL.

CDR3 region: CASAPGQGYEQYF. This chain links TRBV27 with TRBJ2-7; lacking DNA, the TRBD1 call made by TCRdb goes unchecked. Per the germline V gene, CDR1 is MNHEY and CDR2 is SMNVEV (reference sequence). The CDR3 is 13 residues long.

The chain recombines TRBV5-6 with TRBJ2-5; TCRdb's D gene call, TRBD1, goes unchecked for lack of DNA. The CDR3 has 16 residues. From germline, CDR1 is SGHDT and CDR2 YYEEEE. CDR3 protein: CASSATEGRIQETQYF.

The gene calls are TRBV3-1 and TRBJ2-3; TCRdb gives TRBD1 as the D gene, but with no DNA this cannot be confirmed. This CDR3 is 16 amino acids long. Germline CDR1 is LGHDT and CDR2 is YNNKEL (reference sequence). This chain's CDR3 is CASSRRPRGGKDTQYF.

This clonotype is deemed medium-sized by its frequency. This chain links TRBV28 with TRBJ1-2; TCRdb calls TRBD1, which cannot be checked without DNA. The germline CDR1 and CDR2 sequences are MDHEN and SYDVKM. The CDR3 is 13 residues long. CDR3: CASRGGAEYGYTF.

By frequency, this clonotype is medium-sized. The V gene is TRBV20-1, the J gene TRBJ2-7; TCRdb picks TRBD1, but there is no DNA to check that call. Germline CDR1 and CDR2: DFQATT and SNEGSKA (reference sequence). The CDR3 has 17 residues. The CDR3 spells CSAIPGTESDGTYEQYF.

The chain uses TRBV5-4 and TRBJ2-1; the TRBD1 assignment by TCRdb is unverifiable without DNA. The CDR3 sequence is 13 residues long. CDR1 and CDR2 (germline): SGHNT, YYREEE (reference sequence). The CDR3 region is CASSFLGAPEQFF.

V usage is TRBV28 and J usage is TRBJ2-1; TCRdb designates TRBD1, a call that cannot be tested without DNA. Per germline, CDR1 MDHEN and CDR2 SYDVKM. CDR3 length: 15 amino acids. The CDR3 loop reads CASSFGDRGNNEQFF.

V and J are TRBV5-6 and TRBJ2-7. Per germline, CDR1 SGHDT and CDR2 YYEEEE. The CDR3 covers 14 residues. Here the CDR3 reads CASSLTTPYYEQYF. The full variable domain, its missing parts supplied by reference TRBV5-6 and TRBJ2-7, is DAGVTQSPTHLIKTRGQQVTLRCSPKSGHDTVSWYQQALGQGPQFIFQYYEEEERQRGNFPDRFSGHQFPNYSSELNVNALLLGDSALYLCASSLTTPYYEQYFGPGTRLTVT.

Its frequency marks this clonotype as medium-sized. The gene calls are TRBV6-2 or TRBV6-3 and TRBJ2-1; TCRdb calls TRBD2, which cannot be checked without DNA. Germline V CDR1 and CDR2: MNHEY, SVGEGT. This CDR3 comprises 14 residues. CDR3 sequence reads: CASRPSLAGEIEFF.

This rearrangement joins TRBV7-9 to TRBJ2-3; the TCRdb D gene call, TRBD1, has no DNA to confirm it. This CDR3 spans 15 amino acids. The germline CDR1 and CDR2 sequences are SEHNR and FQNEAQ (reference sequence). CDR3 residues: CASSYQGDGTDTQYF.

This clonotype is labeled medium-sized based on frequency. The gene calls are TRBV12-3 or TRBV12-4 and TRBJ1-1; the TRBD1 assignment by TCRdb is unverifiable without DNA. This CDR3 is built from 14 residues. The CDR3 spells CASSRTGTNTEAFF.

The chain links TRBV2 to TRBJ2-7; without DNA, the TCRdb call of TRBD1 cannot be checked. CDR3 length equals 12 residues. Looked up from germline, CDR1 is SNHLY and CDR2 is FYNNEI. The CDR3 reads CASRTPPYEQYF. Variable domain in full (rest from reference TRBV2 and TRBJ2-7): EPEVTQTPSHQVTQMGQEVILRCVPISNHLYFYWYRQILGQKVEFLVSFYNNEISEKSEIFDDQFSVERPDGSNFTLKIRSTKLEDSAMYFCASRTPPYEQYFGPGTRLTVT.

Here the CDR3 reads CASSKHRGEAIRAFF. This chain uses TRBV28 with TRBJ1-1; TCRdb reports TRBD1, a call that lacks DNA to check it against. The CDR3 runs 15 residues. Germline values: CDR1 MDHEN, CDR2 SYDVKM.

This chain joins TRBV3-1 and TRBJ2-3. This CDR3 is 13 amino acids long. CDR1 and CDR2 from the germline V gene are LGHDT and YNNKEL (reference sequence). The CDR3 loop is CASSQDPVDTQYF.

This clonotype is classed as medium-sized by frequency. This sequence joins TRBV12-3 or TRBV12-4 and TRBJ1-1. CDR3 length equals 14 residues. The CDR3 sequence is CASSLGGYHTEAFF.

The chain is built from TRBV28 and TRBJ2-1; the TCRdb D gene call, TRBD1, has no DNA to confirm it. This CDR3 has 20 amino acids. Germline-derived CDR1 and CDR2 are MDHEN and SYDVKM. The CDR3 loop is CASSLSRGSLQKYSYNEQFF.